This TCR beta chain was retrieved from a study of spatial heterogeneity in lung cancer. TCRdb re-derived calls from the 5' RACE reads in MiXCR, one entry per CDR3 protein. This sample has about 120,000 distinct CDR3 sequences; less than 15% occur once, and the top ten carry roughly 15%. Points from the study as a whole: Blood showed ubiquitous tumor TCRs more often at resection than at routine follow-up.

Concerning this clonotype: Its target is unknown.

The CDR3 is 15 amino acids. Trimming removed 3 bases at V and 0 bases at J, with 12 bases between. Per the germline V gene, CDR1 is SGHRS and CDR2 is YFSETQ. This sample's time point: blood at routine non-recurrence follow-up after resection. Material for sequencing was whole RNA from tumor, nontumor lung or frozen PBMC, left unsorted. The clonotype comes from a male donor with early-stage non-small cell lung cancer. The sequenced sample was PBMCs, obtained at follow-up. The rearrangement uses TRBV5-1 and TRBJ1-1; D not resolved. CDR3 residues: CASSYRVGVNTEAFF. The DNA of the CDR3 is TGCGCCAGCAGCTACCGGGTTGGAGTGAACACTGAAGCTTTCTTT. Complete variable domain (other parts from reference TRBV5-1 and TRBJ1-1): KAGVTQTPRYLIKTRGQQVTLSCSPISGHRSVSWYQQTPGQGLQFLFEYFSETQRNKGNFPGRFSGRQFSNSRSEMNVSTLELGDSALYLCASSYRVGVNTEAFFGQGTRLTVV.